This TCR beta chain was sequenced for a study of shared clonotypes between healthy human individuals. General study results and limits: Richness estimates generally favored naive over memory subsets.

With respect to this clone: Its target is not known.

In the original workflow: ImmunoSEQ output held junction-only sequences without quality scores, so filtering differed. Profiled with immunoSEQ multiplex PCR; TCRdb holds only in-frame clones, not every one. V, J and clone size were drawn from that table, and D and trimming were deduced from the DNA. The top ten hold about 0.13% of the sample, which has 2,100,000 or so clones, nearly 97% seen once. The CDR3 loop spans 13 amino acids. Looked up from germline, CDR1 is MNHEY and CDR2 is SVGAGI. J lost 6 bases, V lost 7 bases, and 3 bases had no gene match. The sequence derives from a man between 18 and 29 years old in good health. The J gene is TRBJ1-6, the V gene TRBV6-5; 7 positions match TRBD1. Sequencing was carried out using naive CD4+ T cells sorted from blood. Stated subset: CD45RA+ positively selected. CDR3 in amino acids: CASTKGANSPLHF. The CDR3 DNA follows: TGTGCCAGCACCAAGGGGGCTAATTCACCCCTCCACTTT.